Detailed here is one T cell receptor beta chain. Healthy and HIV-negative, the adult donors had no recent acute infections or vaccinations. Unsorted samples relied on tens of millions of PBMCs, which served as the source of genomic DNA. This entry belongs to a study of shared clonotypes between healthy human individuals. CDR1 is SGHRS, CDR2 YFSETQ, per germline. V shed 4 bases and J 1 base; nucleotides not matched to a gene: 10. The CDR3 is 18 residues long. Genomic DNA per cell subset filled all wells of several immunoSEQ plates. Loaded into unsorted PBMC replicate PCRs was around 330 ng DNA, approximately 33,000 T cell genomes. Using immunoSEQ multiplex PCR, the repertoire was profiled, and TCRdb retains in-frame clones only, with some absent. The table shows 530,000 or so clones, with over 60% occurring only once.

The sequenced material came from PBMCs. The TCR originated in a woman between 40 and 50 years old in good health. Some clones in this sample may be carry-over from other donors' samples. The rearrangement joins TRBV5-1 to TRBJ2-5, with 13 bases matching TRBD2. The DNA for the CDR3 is TGCGCCAGCAGCGCCGGGACTAGCGGGACGGGCACCCAAGAGACCCAGTACTTC. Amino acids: CASSAGTSGTGTQETQYF.